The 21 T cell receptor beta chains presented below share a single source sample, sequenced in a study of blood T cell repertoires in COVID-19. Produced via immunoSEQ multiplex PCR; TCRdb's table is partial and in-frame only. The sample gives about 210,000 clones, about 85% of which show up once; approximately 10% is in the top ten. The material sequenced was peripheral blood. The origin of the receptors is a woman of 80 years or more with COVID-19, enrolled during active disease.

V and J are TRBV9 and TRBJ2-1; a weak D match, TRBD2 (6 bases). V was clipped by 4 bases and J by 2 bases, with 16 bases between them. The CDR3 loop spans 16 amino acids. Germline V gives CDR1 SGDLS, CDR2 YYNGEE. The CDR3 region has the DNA TGTGCCAGCAGCTCCGGGACTTCTGTTCCCTACAATGAGCAGTTCTTC. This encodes CASSSGTSVPYNEQFF.

This CDR3 is CASSSQGQSPLHF. CDR3 sequence (DNA): TGCGCCAGCAGCTCACAGGGTCAATCACCCCTCCACTTT. The chain recombines TRBV4-3 with TRBJ1-6; tentative D call: TRBD1 (6 bases). Germline assignment: CDR1 LGHNA and CDR2 YSLEER. The CDR3 is made up of 13 amino acids. Trimming took off 5 bases at V and 10 bases at J, with 12 bases between the two ends.

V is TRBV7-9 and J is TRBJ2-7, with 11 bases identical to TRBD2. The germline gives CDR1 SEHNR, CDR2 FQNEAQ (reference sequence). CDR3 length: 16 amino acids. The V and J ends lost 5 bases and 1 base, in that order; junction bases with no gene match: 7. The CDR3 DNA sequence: TGTGCCAGCAGCACACGACTAGCGGGGATGTCCTACGAGCAGTACTTC. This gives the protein CASSTRLAGMSYEQYF.

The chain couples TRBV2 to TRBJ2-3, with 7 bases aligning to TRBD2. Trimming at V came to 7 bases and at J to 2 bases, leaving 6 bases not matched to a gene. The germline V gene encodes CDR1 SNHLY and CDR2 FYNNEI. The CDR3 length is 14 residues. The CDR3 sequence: CASTGGSYTDTQYF. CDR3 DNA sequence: TGTGCCAGCACGGGAGGATCATACACAGATACGCAGTATTTT.

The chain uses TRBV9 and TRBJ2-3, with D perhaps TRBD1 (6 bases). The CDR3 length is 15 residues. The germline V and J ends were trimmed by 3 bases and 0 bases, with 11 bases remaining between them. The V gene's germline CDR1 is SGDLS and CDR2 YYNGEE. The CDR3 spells CASSAGTPSTDTQYF. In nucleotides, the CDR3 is TGTGCCAGCAGCGCCGGGACACCAAGCACAGATACGCAGTATTTT.

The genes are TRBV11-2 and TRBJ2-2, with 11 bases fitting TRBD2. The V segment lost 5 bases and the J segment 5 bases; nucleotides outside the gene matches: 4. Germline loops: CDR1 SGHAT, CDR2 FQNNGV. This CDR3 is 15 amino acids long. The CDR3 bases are TGTGCCAGCAGCGTGACTAGCGGGGCGACCGGGGAGCTGTTTTTT. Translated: CASSVTSGATGELFF.

Here the CDR3 reads CASSLGTGIYGYTF. DNA for the CDR3: TGTGCCAGCAGCTTGGGGACAGGGATTTATGGCTACACCTTC. This chain joins TRBV5-4 and TRBJ1-2, with TRBD1 identical over 8 bases. The ends lost 0 bases at V and 5 bases at J; junction bases unmatched: 3. This CDR3 comprises 14 residues. Looked up from germline, CDR1 is SGHNT and CDR2 is YYREEE (reference sequence).

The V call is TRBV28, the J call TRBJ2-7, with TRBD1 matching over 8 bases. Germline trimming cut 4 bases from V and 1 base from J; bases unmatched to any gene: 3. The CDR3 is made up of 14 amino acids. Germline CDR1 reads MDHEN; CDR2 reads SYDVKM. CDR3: CASSSTGESYEQYF. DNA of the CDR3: TGTGCCAGCAGTTCGACAGGGGAGTCCTACGAGCAGTACTTC.

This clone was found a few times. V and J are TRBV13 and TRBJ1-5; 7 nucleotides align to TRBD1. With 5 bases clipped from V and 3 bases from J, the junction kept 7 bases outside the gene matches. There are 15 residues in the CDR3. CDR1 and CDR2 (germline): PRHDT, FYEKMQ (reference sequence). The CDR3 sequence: CASSLQRGHNQPQHF. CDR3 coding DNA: TGTGCCAGCAGCCTCCAGAGGGGGCACAATCAGCCCCAGCATTTT.

The CDR3 loop is CASTSLGGGNTDTQYF. CDR3 in DNA: TGCGCCAGCACCTCGCTAGGCGGCGGGAACACAGATACGCAGTATTTT. The chain is built from TRBV5-1 and TRBJ2-3; the D gene is possibly TRBD2 (6 bases). The CDR3 is 16 amino acids. Trimming shortened V by 6 bases and J by 2 bases, and 19 bases separated the two germline ends. Germline CDR1 and CDR2: SGHRS and YFSETQ.

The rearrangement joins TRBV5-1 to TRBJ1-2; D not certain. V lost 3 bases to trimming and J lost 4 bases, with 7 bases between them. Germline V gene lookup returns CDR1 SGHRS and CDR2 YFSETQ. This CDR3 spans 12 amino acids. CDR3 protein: CASSSHSYGYTF. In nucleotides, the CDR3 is TGCGCCAGCAGCTCCCACAGCTATGGCTACACCTTC.

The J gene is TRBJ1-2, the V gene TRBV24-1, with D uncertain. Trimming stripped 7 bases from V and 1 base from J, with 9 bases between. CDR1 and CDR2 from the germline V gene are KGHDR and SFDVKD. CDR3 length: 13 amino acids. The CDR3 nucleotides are TGTGCCACCAGCCGGACTGATAACTATGGCTACACCTTC. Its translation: CATSRTDNYGYTF.

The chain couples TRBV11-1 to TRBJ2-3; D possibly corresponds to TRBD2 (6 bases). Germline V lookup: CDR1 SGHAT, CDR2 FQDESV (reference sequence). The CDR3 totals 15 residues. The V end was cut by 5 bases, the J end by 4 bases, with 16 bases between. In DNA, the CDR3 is TGTGCCAGCAGCCCAGATAACCGGGACTCAGATACGCAGTATTTT. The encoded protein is CASSPDNRDSDTQYF.

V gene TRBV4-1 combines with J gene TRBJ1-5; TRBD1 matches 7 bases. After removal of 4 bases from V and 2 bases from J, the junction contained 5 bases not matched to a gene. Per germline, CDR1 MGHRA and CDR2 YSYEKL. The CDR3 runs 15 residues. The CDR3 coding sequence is TGCGCCAGCAGCCGGAACACAGGGGGCAATCAGCCCCAGCATTTT. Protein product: CASSRNTGGNQPQHF.

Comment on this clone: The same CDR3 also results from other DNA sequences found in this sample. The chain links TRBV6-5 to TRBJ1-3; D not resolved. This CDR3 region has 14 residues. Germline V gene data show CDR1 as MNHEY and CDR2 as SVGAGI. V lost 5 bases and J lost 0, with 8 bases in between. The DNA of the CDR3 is TGTGCCAGCAGTCGTCTCAGCTCTGGAAACACCATATATTTT. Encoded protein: CASSRLSSGNTIYF.

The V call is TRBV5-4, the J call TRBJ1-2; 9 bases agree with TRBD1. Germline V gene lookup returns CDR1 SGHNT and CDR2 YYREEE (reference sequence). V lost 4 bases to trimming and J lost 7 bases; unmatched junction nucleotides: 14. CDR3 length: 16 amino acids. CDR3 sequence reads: CASSLGGQGGLSGYTF. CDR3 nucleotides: TGTGCCAGCAGCCTGGGGGGACAGGGAGGTTTGAGTGGCTACACCTTC.

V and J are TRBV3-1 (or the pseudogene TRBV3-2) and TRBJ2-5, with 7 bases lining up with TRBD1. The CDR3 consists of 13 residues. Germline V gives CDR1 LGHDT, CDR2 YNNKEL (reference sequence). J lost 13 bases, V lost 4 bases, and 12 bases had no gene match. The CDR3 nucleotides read TGTGCCAGCAGCCCCCCCGGGACAGACAATGGGTACTTC. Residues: CASSPPGTDNGYF.

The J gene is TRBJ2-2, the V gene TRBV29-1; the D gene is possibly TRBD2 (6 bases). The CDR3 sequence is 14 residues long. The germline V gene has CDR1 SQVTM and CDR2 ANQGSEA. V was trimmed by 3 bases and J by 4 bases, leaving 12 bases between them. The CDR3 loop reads CSVETRDFTGELFF. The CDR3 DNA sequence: TGCAGCGTTGAGACCCGGGACTTCACCGGGGAGCTGTTTTTT.

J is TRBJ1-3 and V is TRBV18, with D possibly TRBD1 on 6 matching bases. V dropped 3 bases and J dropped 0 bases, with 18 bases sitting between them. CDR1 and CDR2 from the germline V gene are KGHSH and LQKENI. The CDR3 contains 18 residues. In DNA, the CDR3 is TGTGCCAGCTCACCGATGGCACAGGGACCAAGCTCTGGAAACACCATATATTTT. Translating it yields CASSPMAQGPSSGNTIYF.

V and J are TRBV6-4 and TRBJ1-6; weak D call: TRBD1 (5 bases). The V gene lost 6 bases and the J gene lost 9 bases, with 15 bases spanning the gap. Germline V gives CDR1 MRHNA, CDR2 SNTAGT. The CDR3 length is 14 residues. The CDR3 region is CASRPQGNGSPLHF. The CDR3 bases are TGTGCCAGCAGACCCCAGGGTAACGGTTCACCCCTCCACTTT.

The CDR3 sequence: CASSQRMGGGSEQFF. Written as DNA, the CDR3 is TGTGCCAGCAGCCAAAGGATGGGGGGCGGGAGTGAGCAGTTCTTC. V gene TRBV7-8 combines with J gene TRBJ2-1; possible D gene TRBD2, 7 bases. Germline V gene sequence: CDR1 SGHVS, CDR2 FQNEAQ. CDR3 size: 15 residues. V lost 5 bases, J lost 9 bases, and 20 bases lay in between. Combining the CDR3 with reference TRBV7-8 and TRBJ2-1 gives the whole variable domain GAGVSQSPRYKVAKRGQDVALRCDPISGHVSLFWYQQALGQGPEFLTYFQNEAQLDKSGLPSDRFFAERPEGSVSTLKIQRTQQEDSAVYLCASSQRMGGGSEQFFGPGTRLTVL.